Sequencing of this T cell receptor beta chain was carried out in a study of T cells in Graves' hyperthyroidism and ophthalmopathy. Study summary: Peripheral blood sampling occurred at initial diagnosis, before any treatment.

RNA transcripts were the template for amplifying TCR beta CDR3 regions. With the HTBI primer set, the TCR CDR3 went through a first round of RT-PCR. Using its own MiXCR run on the multiplex PCR reads, TCRdb lists one record per CDR3 protein. The sample carries 410,000 or so distinct CDR3 sequences, approximately 15% recorded once. Patients affected by ophthalmopathy presented a Clinical Activity Score of at least 3, a NOSPECS grade of at least 4, and disease duration below 3 months. Germline V gene sequence: CDR1 LGHDT, CDR2 YNNKEL (reference sequence). This CDR3 has 17 amino acids. V dropped 1 base and J dropped 3 bases, with 15 bases sitting between them. This clonotype has a count of ten or more. Its antigen is still unknown. The study, taken as a whole, reports: Ophthalmopathy and stable hyperthyroidism were told apart by a 13 V-J model. Researchers found most expanded thyroid clonotypes above 0.001 in blood as well.

The sample comprised blood. The receptor's source is a man between 18 and 29 years old with Graves' ophthalmopathy. The gene calls are TRBV3-1 and TRBJ1-4; D might be TRBD1 (5 bases). CDR3 amino acids: CASSQVGDTGPNEKLFF. The CDR3 DNA is TGTGCCAGCAGCCAAGTAGGGGATACAGGACCTAATGAAAAACTGTTTTTT.